This T cell receptor beta chain came from a study of T-cell reconstitution after alpha-beta-depleted transplantation in children. Broader study findings: Several hundred graft clones that had expanded were reportedly the source of alpha-beta T cells about two months after transplant. Surviving recipient T cells and thymic progenitors underlay high day-60 TCRbeta diversity in some patients. A year post-transplant, T-cell counts and diversity derived mostly from newly produced T cells.

Preparing the TCRbeta library involved the use of unique molecular identifiers. Using its own MiXCR run on the PCR reads, TCRdb lists one record per CDR3 protein. The data contain hundreds of thousands of distinct CDR3 sequences, roughly 25% of them singletons. The V gene's germline CDR1 is DFQATT and CDR2 SNEGSKA (reference sequence). The CDR3 sequence is 13 residues long. The ends were cut back, 0 bases at V and 1 base at J, with 6 bases in the middle. Notes on this clonotype: Its target is unknown.

The sequence was obtained from a female patient younger than 10 who had a stem cell transplant for congenital amegakaryocytic thrombocytopenia, so the T cells may come from the graft donor. The J gene is TRBJ1-1, the V gene TRBV20-1; D not resolved. This sample comprised PBMCs, mostly from graft donor cells, obtained 360 days after TCRalphabeta/CD19-depleted stem cell transplant. The CDR3 loop reads CSARDLGNTEAFF. The CDR3 DNA sequence: TGCAGTGCTAGAGACTTGGGGAACACTGAAGCTTTCTTT.